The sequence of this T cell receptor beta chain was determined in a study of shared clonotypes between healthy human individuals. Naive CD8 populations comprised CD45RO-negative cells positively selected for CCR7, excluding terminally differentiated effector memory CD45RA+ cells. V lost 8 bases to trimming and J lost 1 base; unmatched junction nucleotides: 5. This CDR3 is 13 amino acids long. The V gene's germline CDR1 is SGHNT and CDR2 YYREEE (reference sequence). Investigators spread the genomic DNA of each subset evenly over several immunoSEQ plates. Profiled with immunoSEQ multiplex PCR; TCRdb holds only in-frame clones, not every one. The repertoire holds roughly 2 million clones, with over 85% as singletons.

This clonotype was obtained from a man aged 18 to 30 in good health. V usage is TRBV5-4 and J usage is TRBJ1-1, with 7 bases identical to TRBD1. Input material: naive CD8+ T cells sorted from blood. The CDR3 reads CASAQGENTEAFF. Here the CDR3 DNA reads TGTGCCAGTGCCCAGGGGGAGAACACTGAAGCTTTCTTT.